The 25 T cell receptor beta chains presented below share a single source sample, sequenced in a study of sequential checkpoint blockade in melanoma. Treatment defined: randomized to nivolumab then ipilimumab (arm A) or the reverse (arm B). Measured with immunoSEQ multiplex PCR; TCRdb has only the in-frame clones, and not every one. The table lists approximately 17,000 clones, more than 85% of them singletons. The sequencing used CD8+ T cells sorted from blood (inferred from file names), collected from a patient given nivolumab and ipilimumab in sequence. Receptors originate from a human donor with melanoma.

The chain couples TRBV5-4 to TRBJ2-7; TRBD2 is a possible D gene (6 bases). CDR3 size: 14 residues. Deletions cut 4 bases from V and 0 bases from J, with 11 bases between. The germline CDR1 and CDR2 sequences are SGHNT and YYREEE (reference sequence). Written as DNA, the CDR3 is TGTGCCAGCAGCCCCCGGACTAACTCCTACGAGCAGTACTTC. Protein product: CASSPRTNSYEQYF.

The chain combines TRBV19 with TRBJ1-2; the D is unclear. Germline V lookup: CDR1 LNHDA, CDR2 SQIVND (reference sequence). Between the trimmed V and J ends, which lost 8 bases and 6 bases, there was a span of 16 bases. This CDR3 is 13 amino acids long. DNA of the CDR3: TGTGCCAGTGGGCAGTCGGGGTCTGATGGCTACACCTTC. This gives the protein CASGQSGSDGYTF.

V is TRBV21-1 and J is TRBJ2-7; the table's D call, TRBD1, has no DNA check behind it. TRBV21-1 is termed a pseudogene. The CDR3 extends over 15 amino acids. Written as DNA, the CDR3 is TGTGCCAGCAGCACCTCGGACAGGGGGTTCTACGAGCAGTACGTC. It yields the protein CASSTSDRGFYEQYV.

This chain connects TRBV13 to TRBJ1-1; D remains unclear. Germline CDR1 is PRHDT and CDR2 is FYEKMQ (reference sequence). With 1 base removed from V and 0 bases from J, the gap between germline ends came to 9 bases. This CDR3 is 15 amino acids long. This CDR3 is CASSLVGEMNTEAFF. The CDR3 DNA reads TGTGCCAGCAGCTTAGTAGGAGAGATGAACACTGAAGCTTTCTTT. The variable domain in full, with the rest retrieved from reference TRBV13 and TRBJ1-1, is AAGVIQSPRHLIKEKRETATLKCYPIPRHDTVYWYQQGPGQDPQFLISFYEKMQSDKGSIPDRFSAQQFSDYHSELNMSSLELGDSALYFCASSLVGEMNTEAFFGQGTRLTVV.

The chain combines TRBV7-9 with TRBJ2-7; TRBD1 is a possible D gene (5 bases). Trimming stripped 5 bases from V and 5 bases from J, with 13 bases between. This CDR3 has 13 amino acids. Germline-derived CDR1 and CDR2 are SEHNR and FQNEAQ (reference sequence). CDR3 DNA sequence: TGTGCCAGCAGCGGGGCAGATAGGAACGAGCAGTACGTC. Its translation is CASSGADRNEQYV.

This chain joins TRBV27 and TRBJ2-7; D remains unclear. The germline V and J ends were trimmed by 0 bases and 3 bases, with 12 bases remaining between them. The CDR3 spans 15 residues. Germline CDR1 MNHEY, CDR2 SMNVEV (reference sequence). In DNA, the CDR3 is TGTGCCAGCAGTTTATCGAGGCGCCTCAGCTACGAGCAGTACTTC. Amino acid sequence: CASSLSRRLSYEQYF.

In DNA form, the CDR3 reads TGTGCCAGCAGTGAGCTGCGGGGGGGCGCCAAAAACATTCAGTACTTC. Its protein product is CASSELRGGAKNIQYF. The chain is built from TRBV2 and TRBJ2-4; 9 bases agree with TRBD2. CDR1 is SNHLY, CDR2 FYNNEI, per germline. Trimming removed 3 bases from V and 1 base from J; junction bases left unmatched: 4. The CDR3 sequence is 16 residues long.

The rearrangement links TRBV11-2 to TRBJ2-7; the D is unclear. This CDR3 region has 12 residues. Trimming took 1 base from V and 5 from J, leaving 6 bases between them. Germline loops: CDR1 SGHAT, CDR2 FQNNGV. CDR3 region: CASSLVLHEQYF. In DNA form, the CDR3 reads TGTGCCAGCAGCTTAGTCCTCCACGAGCAGTACTTC.

This rearrangement joins TRBV19 to TRBJ1-1; no firm D call. Germline V lookup: CDR1 LNHDA, CDR2 SQIVND (reference sequence). The ends were cut back, 5 bases at V and 4 bases at J, with 14 bases in the middle. CDR3 length equals 14 residues. In DNA, the CDR3 is TGTGCCAGTAGTTGGTCAGGAGGAAGCACTGAAGCTTTCTTT. The encoded protein is CASSWSGGSTEAFF.

The chain couples TRBV27 to TRBJ2-7, with 10 bases that match TRBD1. This CDR3 region has 17 residues. CDR1 is MNHEY and CDR2 is SMNVEV in the germline V gene (reference sequence). Trimming removed 2 bases from V and 3 bases from J; junction bases left unmatched: 10. CDR3 in DNA: TGTGCCAGCAGTTTAGATTCACCCGGGACAGGGGTCTACGAGCAGTACTTC. Translation: CASSLDSPGTGVYEQYF.

In its sample, this clone was seen once. This sequence joins TRBV19 and TRBJ1-5; TRBD1 aligns across 7 bases. Trimming at V came to 6 bases and at J to 2 bases, leaving 7 bases not matched to a gene. The V gene's germline CDR1 is LNHDA and CDR2 SQIVND (reference sequence). CDR3 length: 15 amino acids. As DNA, the CDR3 is TGTGCCAGTAGCCCGACAGGGTGGGGCAATCAGCCCCAGCATTTT. Its translation is CASSPTGWGNQPQHF.

This clone was found once. V is TRBV27 and J is TRBJ2-7; D remains ambiguous. The CDR3 consists of 13 residues. The V end was cut by 2 bases, the J end by 2 bases, with 7 bases between. From germline, CDR1 is MNHEY and CDR2 SMNVEV (reference sequence). The CDR3: CASSLAAPYEQYF. The CDR3 coding sequence is TGTGCCAGCAGTTTAGCGGCCCCCTACGAGCAGTACTTC.

This chain connects TRBV29-1 to TRBJ2-7; the D is unclear. CDR3 length equals 12 residues. In germline, CDR1 is SQVTM, CDR2 ANQGSEA. The V gene lost 3 bases and the J gene lost 3 bases, with 9 bases spanning the gap. The CDR3 nucleotides are TGCAGCGTTGAGGAGCTAGGCTACGAGCAGTACTTC. Its translation: CSVEELGYEQYF.

The CDR3 DNA sequence: TGTGCCAGCAGCCAATCGAACAGGGGAGATGGCTACACCTTC. Encoded protein: CASSQSNRGDGYTF. The rearrangement uses TRBV16 and TRBJ1-2, with TRBD1 matching over 7 bases. The CDR3 has 14 residues. V was pared by 0 bases and J by 6 bases, with 4 bases of the junction left unmatched. Germline V gene lookup returns CDR1 KGHSY and CDR2 FQNENV.

This sequence joins TRBV4-1 and TRBJ1-2, with D possibly being TRBD1 (6 bases). The CDR3 sequence is 14 residues long. With 4 bases removed from V and 4 bases from J, the gap between germline ends came to 13 bases. The germline gives CDR1 MGHRA, CDR2 YSYEKL. CDR3 residues: CASSPGQGSYGYTF. CDR3 coding DNA: TGCGCCAGCAGCCCCGGGCAGGGGAGCTATGGCTACACCTTC.

CDR3 residues: CASSLTPGQVDEKLFF. CDR3 sequence (DNA): TGTGCCAGCAGCCTGACCCCGGGACAGGTTGACGAAAAACTGTTTTTT. This chain joins TRBV28 and TRBJ1-4; the match to TRBD1 covers 8 bases. After removal of 6 bases from V and 8 bases from J, the junction contained 14 bases not matched to a gene. There are 16 residues in the CDR3. The germline gives CDR1 MDHEN, CDR2 SYDVKM.

The J gene is TRBJ1-2, the V gene TRBV10-3, with 10 positions matching TRBD1. V shed 11 bases, J shed 0 bases, and the junction held 15 bases outside the gene matches. Per germline, CDR1 ENHRY and CDR2 SYGVKD. This CDR3 spans 17 amino acids. CDR3 sequence (DNA): TGTGCCTCCAGTGGCGGGACAGGGGTGCGTGCTAACTATGGCTACACCTTC. Translation: CASSGGTGVRANYGYTF.

The J gene is TRBJ2-7, the V gene TRBV11-1; a possible D gene is TRBD2 (6 bases). The CDR3 is 14 amino acids. Trimming pared 2 bases from V and 3 bases from J, leaving 11 bases between. Per germline, CDR1 SGHAT and CDR2 FQDESV (reference sequence). The CDR3 spells CASSLRRDHYEQYF. The CDR3 DNA reads TGTGCCAGCAGCTTAAGGCGGGACCACTACGAGCAGTACTTC.

The chain uses TRBV4-1 and TRBJ2-7; the D gene is possibly TRBD1 (6 bases). Germline CDR1 and CDR2: MGHRA and YSYEKL. The CDR3 spans 14 residues. Trimming pared 4 bases from V and 1 base from J, leaving 11 bases between. CDR3 bases: TGCGCCAGCAGCCTCCGGGACATTTCCTACGAGCAGTACTTC. This encodes CASSLRDISYEQYF.

The chain uses TRBV9 and TRBJ2-7; D might be TRBD1 (6 bases). The CDR3 is 14 residues long. Trimming stripped 3 bases from V and 2 bases from J, with 12 bases between. The germline gives CDR1 SGDLS, CDR2 YYNGEE. The CDR3 sequence: CASSAGQRPYEQYF. CDR3 nucleotide sequence: TGTGCCAGCAGCGCAGGACAGCGCCCCTACGAGCAGTACTTC.

This clone was counted between two and nine times. V and J are TRBV7-9 and TRBJ2-7; 8 bases are shared with TRBD2. V gave up 4 bases and J gave up 4 bases; unmatched junction bases: 12. CDR3 size: 16 residues. Per the germline V gene, CDR1 is SEHNR and CDR2 is FQNEAQ (reference sequence). CDR3: CASSSARTSISYEQYF. CDR3 DNA: TGTGCCAGCAGCTCAGCGAGGACTAGCATCTCGTACGAGCAGTACTTC.

The chain uses TRBV9 and TRBJ1-2; the match to TRBD1 covers 8 bases. Germline V gene sequence: CDR1 SGDLS, CDR2 YYNGEE. After removal of 4 bases from V and 4 bases from J, the junction contained 3 bases not matched to a gene. This CDR3 region has 13 residues. CDR3 sequence: CASSPGTGYGYTF. CDR3 nucleotide sequence: TGTGCCAGCAGCCCCGGGACAGGCTATGGCTACACCTTC.

The rearrangement links TRBV28 to TRBJ1-3, with D perhaps TRBD1 (5 bases). Trimming stripped 3 bases from V and 5 bases from J, with 14 bases between. Germline CDR1 is MDHEN and CDR2 is SYDVKM. The CDR3 sequence is 15 residues long. CDR3 in amino acids: CASSFPSGHRNTIYF. In DNA form, the CDR3 reads TGTGCCAGCAGTTTTCCTTCCGGACACCGAAACACCATATATTTT.

The genes are TRBV6-1 and TRBJ2-7; a possible D gene is TRBD1 (5 bases). Germline V gene data show CDR1 as MNHNS and CDR2 as SASEGT. The CDR3 is made up of 12 amino acids. CDR3 DNA sequence: TGTGCCAGCAGTGAAGCGCTTCAACAGGCCCTAGTC. Residues: CASSEALQQALV.

This chain links TRBV7-2 with TRBJ2-7, with 7 bases matching TRBD2. The CDR3 length is 15 residues. In germline, CDR1 is SGHTA, CDR2 FQGNSA. The junction had 8 bases not matched to a gene; V was cut back by 3 bases and J by 3 bases. CDR3 in DNA: TGTGCCAGCAGCTTCCTCAGCGGGATTCTCTACGAGCAGTACTTC. Translated: CASSFLSGILYEQYF.